These 27 T cell receptor beta chains share one sample of origin, sequenced in a study of cytomegalovirus exposure and HLA in healthy donors. The PCR employed 60 Vbeta primers together with 13 Jbeta primers. Some clones are missing from TCRdb's copy, which holds only in-frame ones; the method was immunoSEQ multiplex PCR. The sample shows fewer than 120,000 clones, around 80% of them seen only once. The sequenced sample was PBMCs. The receptors derive from a man aged 25 to 45 in good health and CMV-seropositive.

This clone occurred once. The chain joins TRBV5-1 to TRBJ2-7; maybe TRBD2 (6 bases). V gave up 0 bases and J gave up 2 bases, with 12 bases separating them. CDR1 is SGHRS, CDR2 YFSETQ, per germline. CDR3 size: 15 residues. The CDR3 coding sequence is TGCGCCAGCAGCTTGGTTGTAGGCGGGGCCTACGAGCAGTACTTC. This translates into CASSLVVGGAYEQYF.

This clone showed up many times. This rearrangement joins TRBV19 to TRBJ1-1; the D gene is possibly TRBD1 (6 bases). This CDR3 has 15 residues. CDR1 and CDR2 from the germline V gene are LNHDA and SQIVND (reference sequence). V lost 5 bases, J lost 0 bases, and 13 bases lay in between. The CDR3 loop reads CASSSPGGLNTEAFF. The DNA of the CDR3 is TGTGCCAGTAGTTCCCCCGGGGGGCTGAACACTGAAGCTTTCTTT. Supplemented by reference TRBV19 and TRBJ1-1, the full variable domain reads DGGITQSPKYLFRKEGQNVTLSCEQNLNHDAMYWYRQDPGQGLRLIYYSQIVNDFQKGDIAEGYSVSREKKESFPLTVTSAQKNPTAFYLCASSSPGGLNTEAFFGQGTRLTVV.

The V gene is TRBV7-2, the J gene TRBJ2-7; D is undetermined. V dropped 1 base and J dropped 1 base, with 11 bases sitting between them. There are 15 residues in the CDR3. Germline V CDR1 and CDR2: SGHTA, FQGNSA. CDR3 nucleotide sequence: TGTGCCAGCAGCTTAGGACTCGGCATGTCCTACGAGCAGTACTTC. It encodes CASSLGLGMSYEQYF.

This clone occurred a few times. J is TRBJ2-3 and V is TRBV5-4; TRBD1 agrees at 8 bases. This CDR3 is 18 amino acids long. CDR1 is SGHNT, CDR2 YYREEE, per germline (reference sequence). The J segment lost 0 bases and the V segment lost 0 bases, leaving 9 bases of the junction unmatched. CDR3 residues: CASSLGQGKYSSTDTQYF. For the CDR3, the DNA is TGTGCCAGCAGCTTGGGACAGGGGAAGTACTCAAGCACAGATACGCAGTATTTT.

The chain uses TRBV10-3 and TRBJ2-7, with TRBD2 as a possible D gene (6 bases). Trimming shortened V by 11 bases and J by 3 bases, and 38 bases separated the two germline ends. The CDR3 is 20 amino acids. The germline V gene encodes CDR1 ENHRY and CDR2 SYGVKD. CDR3 in amino acids: CALTGNFLPSETRPGYEQYF. CDR3 nucleotide sequence: TGTGCCCTCACCGGGAACTTCCTTCCTAGCGAGACTCGACCCGGCTACGAGCAGTACTTC.

The chain joins TRBV7-2 to TRBJ2-5; D is unclear. Gene TRBJ2-7 matches the end of the DNA better, so the J call may be wrong. CDR3 length: 15 residues. Per germline, CDR1 SGHTA and CDR2 FQGNSA. The CDR3 DNA reads TGTGCCAGCAGCTTAGCTCTAACAGCCTCCTACGAGCAGTACTTC. It translates to CASSLALTASYEQYF.

This chain connects TRBV5-5 to TRBJ2-6, with 9 nucleotides matching TRBD1. Germline CDR1 and CDR2: SGHKS and YYEKEE (reference sequence). V was clipped by 0 bases and J by 4 bases; unmatched bases: 5. This CDR3 is 17 amino acids long. The DNA for the CDR3 is TGTGCCAGCAGCTTGGGGACAGGGGCCAACGGGGCCAACGTCCTGACTTTC. Translated, it gives CASSLGTGANGANVLTF.

This clone was recorded a few times. The rearrangement joins TRBV7-9 to TRBJ1-1, with 10 bases fitting TRBD1. Germline CDR1 and CDR2: SEHNR and FQNEAQ (reference sequence). V shed 4 bases and J 6 bases; nucleotides not matched to a gene: 11. The CDR3 contains 16 residues. DNA for the CDR3: TGTGCCAGCAGCTCCATGAGACAGGGGGCGCAGGCTGAAGCTTTCTTT. Translating it yields CASSSMRQGAQAEAFF.

This chain uses TRBV25-1 with TRBJ2-3; 10 bases match TRBD1. V shed 2 bases and J 4 bases; nucleotides not matched to a gene: 6. Germline loops: CDR1 MGHDK, CDR2 SYGVNS. This CDR3 comprises 16 residues. This chain's CDR3 is CASSEKGTGDADTQYF. The CDR3 region has the DNA TGTGCCAGCAGTGAAAAAGGGACAGGGGATGCAGATACGCAGTATTTT.

V and J are TRBV5-6 and TRBJ1-4, with 7 bases matching TRBD1. V lost 5 bases, J lost 6 bases, and 22 bases stayed unmatched. The CDR3 has 19 amino acids. The germline gives CDR1 SGHDT, CDR2 YYEEEE. CDR3 sequence (DNA): TGTGCCAGCAGTCTACTCCCCCCAGGGGGTGACATGGATCATGAAAAACTGTTTTTT. It codes for CASSLLPPGGDMDHEKLFF.

This clone was observed a few times. The chain recombines TRBV5-6 with TRBJ1-6, with D perhaps matching TRBD1 (5 bases). The V end was cut by 4 bases, the J end by 9 bases, with 20 bases between. The V gene's germline CDR1 is SGHDT and CDR2 YYEEEE. The CDR3 sequence is 16 residues long. The CDR3 region is CASSLKRGVQSSPLHF. The CDR3 nucleotides read TGTGCCAGCAGCCTTAAGCGGGGGGTTCAGAGTTCACCCCTCCACTTT.

The rearrangement joins TRBV5-6 to TRBJ2-5, with 11 positions matching TRBD2. With V trimmed by 3 bases and J by 1 base, 8 bases remained unmatched. The CDR3 has 17 residues. In germline, CDR1 is SGHDT, CDR2 YYEEEE. The CDR3 loop is CASSSSSGGNSQETQYF. The CDR3 bases are TGTGCCAGCAGCTCCTCTAGCGGGGGGAATTCCCAAGAGACCCAGTACTTC.

V and J are TRBV5-3 and TRBJ2-7, with D perhaps matching TRBD2 (6 bases). TRBV5-3 counts as an open reading frame of uncertain function. The CDR3 is made up of 18 amino acids. V was pared by 0 bases and J by 2 bases, with 21 bases between. The CDR3, as DNA: TGTGCCAGAAGCTTGGCCAAGGGGAGGCTTCCGCGGCCCTACGAGCAGTACTTC. Translating gives CARSLAKGRLPRPYEQYF.

V and J are TRBV10-2 and TRBJ2-3, with D possibly TRBD1 on 6 matching bases. Per the germline V gene, CDR1 is WSHSY and CDR2 is SAAADI. The CDR3 spans 16 residues. V gave up 4 bases and J gave up 5 bases, with 19 bases separating them. CDR3 bases: TGCGCCAGCAGTGGTCGTTTTCAGGGGCTTGGAGATACGCAGTATTTT. This sequence encodes CASSGRFQGLGDTQYF.

The chain has TRBV5-6 and TRBJ1-2, with TRBD1 as a possible D gene (5 bases). Trimming took 0 bases from V and 3 from J, leaving 9 bases between them. Germline CDR1 and CDR2: SGHDT and YYEEEE. This CDR3 is built from 14 residues. CDR3 residues: CASSLARVDYGYTF. The CDR3 nucleotides are TGTGCCAGCAGCTTGGCCAGGGTGGACTATGGCTACACCTTC.

The CDR3 reads CSVPGTGINYGYTF. DNA of the CDR3: TGCAGCGTCCCCGGGACAGGGATAAACTATGGCTACACCTTC. The genes are TRBV29-1 and TRBJ1-2, with 9 bases aligning to TRBD1. V shed 6 bases, J shed 2 bases, and the junction held 7 bases outside the gene matches. Germline V gene lookup returns CDR1 SQVTM and CDR2 ANQGSEA. The CDR3 runs to 14 residues.

This clone was seen more than once but under ten times. The J gene is TRBJ1-1, the V gene TRBV6-6; TRBD1 agrees at 8 bases. With V trimmed by 5 bases and J by 4 bases, 9 bases remained unmatched. The CDR3 has 15 residues. CDR1 MNHNY and CDR2 SVGAGI come from the germline V gene (reference sequence). CDR3 DNA: TGTGCCAGCAGTCTGCCGAGGACAGGGTTCACTGAAGCTTTCTTT. Its translation: CASSLPRTGFTEAFF.

The chain couples TRBV11-3 to TRBJ1-1; tentative D call: TRBD1 (6 bases). Trimming shortened V by 3 bases and J by 3 bases, and 14 bases separated the two germline ends. Germline V gene sequence: CDR1 SGHNT, CDR2 YENEEA. The CDR3 has 15 residues. The CDR3 region has the DNA TGTGCCAGCAGCTTGCACAGGGAGGGGGACACTGAAGCTTTCTTT. Translation: CASSLHREGDTEAFF.

In its sample, this clone was seen once. The limits of the CDR3 on the DNA are not certain, so only TCRdb's listed CDR3 is given. This chain joins TRBV27 and TRBJ2-7; the D call in the table, TRBD1, was not verified against the DNA. From germline, CDR1 is MNHEY and CDR2 SMNVEV (reference sequence). Both ends counted, the CDR3 spans 16 residues. The CDR3 reads CASSTSTGEWSYEQYF.

The chain employs TRBV18 and TRBJ2-7; D is perhaps TRBD1 (6 bases). In germline, CDR1 is KGHSH, CDR2 LQKENI. Trimming pared 0 bases from V and 6 bases from J, leaving 9 bases between. The CDR3 covers 13 residues. The CDR3 DNA reads TGTGCCAGCTCACCACCGATCAGGGGCGAGCAGTACTTC. This codes for CASSPPIRGEQYF.

The chain joins TRBV11-2 to TRBJ2-7; 10 nucleotides align to TRBD1. Germline-derived CDR1 and CDR2 are SGHAT and FQNNGV. J lost 4 bases, V lost 3 bases, and 3 bases had no gene match. The CDR3 has 14 amino acids. CDR3 in amino acids: CASSLGQGIYEQYF. The CDR3 bases are TGTGCCAGCAGCTTGGGACAGGGGATTTACGAGCAGTACTTC.

There are a few counts of this clone. This sequence joins TRBV20-1 and TRBJ2-7; D is undetermined. Trimming took off 6 bases at V and 4 bases at J, with 10 bases between the two ends. Germline-derived CDR1 and CDR2 are DFQATT and SNEGSKA (reference sequence). The CDR3 is made up of 11 amino acids. The CDR3 loop is CSATSPYEQYF. CDR3 in DNA: TGCAGTGCGACAAGTCCTTACGAGCAGTACTTC.

The chain recombines TRBV7-2 with TRBJ2-3; 10 bases match TRBD2. CDR1 is SGHTA, CDR2 FQGNSA, per germline. CDR3 length: 16 amino acids. Trimming took 5 bases from V and 1 from J; bases not matched to a gene: 6. In DNA form, the CDR3 reads TGTGCCAGCAGCACCACTACTAGCGGGGGCACAGATACGCAGTATTTT. Its protein is CASSTTTSGGTDTQYF.

This chain uses TRBV4-1 with TRBJ1-1, with D uncertain. The CDR3 has 16 amino acids. The germline V and J ends were trimmed by 0 bases and 0 bases, with 11 bases remaining between them. Germline V lookup: CDR1 MGHRA, CDR2 YSYEKL. The CDR3 spells CASSQEPAGMNTEAFF. The CDR3, as DNA: TGCGCCAGCAGCCAAGAGCCTGCGGGGATGAACACTGAAGCTTTCTTT.

The genes are TRBV27 and TRBJ2-5, with TRBD1 matching over 8 bases. TRBJ2-7 explains the end of the DNA better; the J call may be wrong. The CDR3 totals 13 residues. Germline V gives CDR1 MNHEY, CDR2 SMNVEV (reference sequence). Written as DNA, the CDR3 is TGTGCCAGCAGTTTGGGGGGACAGGTCGAGCAGTACTTC. Its protein is CASSLGGQVEQYF.

CDR3 coding DNA: TGTGCCAGCAGCCACGGAAGCGGGCAGCGGGGCTACGAGACCCAGTACTTC. The encoded protein is CASSHGSGQRGYETQYF. The rearrangement links TRBV4-2 to TRBJ2-7, with 7 bases identical to TRBD2. The last part of the DNA fits TRBJ2-5 better; the J call may be wrong. CDR3 length: 17 residues. Per germline, CDR1 LGHNA and CDR2 YNFKEQ.

The chain carries TRBV19 and TRBJ1-1; no definite D call. Germline V gene data show CDR1 as LNHDA and CDR2 as SQIVND (reference sequence). Trimming stripped 3 bases from V and 5 bases from J, with 16 bases between. This CDR3 comprises 15 residues. The CDR3 region has the DNA TGTGCCAGTAGTATGTCTTCAGGCTCGGATACTGAAGCTTTCTTT. Its translation: CASSMSSGSDTEAFF.